This T cell receptor (beta chain) was identified in a study of blood T cell repertoires in COVID-19. Study overall: Italy, Spain and the United States were the sources of the convalescent and acute COVID-19 samples. PBMCs, B-cell-depleted T cells, or T cells provided the cDNA or gDNA that made up the material.

The CDR3 covers 14 residues. V was pared by 1 base and J by 5 bases, with 11 bases between. Germline assignment: CDR1 SGHAT and CDR2 FQNNGV. Seattle enrolled patients during active infection and tracked them longitudinally. The repertoire was sequenced with immunoSEQ multiplex PCR; TCRdb's copy has only in-frame clones and lacks some. Here the sample spans about 150,000 clones, roughly 93% being singletons. This clonotype was obtained from a man aged 18 to 29 with COVID-19, enrolled during active disease. The source material was peripheral blood. The chain uses TRBV11-2 and TRBJ2-5, with D possibly being TRBD1 (5 bases). The CDR3 DNA sequence: TGTGCCAGCAGCTTAGTTCCAGGGTTTGAGACCCAGTACTTC. Translation gives CASSLVPGFETQYF.